The T cell receptor (beta chain) under discussion was sequenced for a study of shared clonotypes between healthy human individuals. Deep was the level at which the assay was run. Profiled with immunoSEQ multiplex PCR; TCRdb holds only in-frame clones, not every one. The profile shows more than 2,000,000 clones, about 92% of them singletons. This CDR3 is built from 12 residues. The V gene lost 6 bases and the J gene lost 3 bases, with 6 bases spanning the gap. Per the germline V gene, CDR1 is SEHNR and CDR2 is FQNEAQ (reference sequence). This sequence joins TRBV7-9 and TRBJ2-1; D unresolved. Sequencing input: naive CD4+ T cells from PBMCs. Subset here: CD45RA+ positively selected. The sequence was collected from a man younger than 30 in good health. Some clones in this sample may be carry-over from other donors' samples. CDR3 nucleotide sequence: TGTGCCAGCAGTCAAAACTACAATGAGCAGTTCTTC. Translation gives CASSQNYNEQFF.